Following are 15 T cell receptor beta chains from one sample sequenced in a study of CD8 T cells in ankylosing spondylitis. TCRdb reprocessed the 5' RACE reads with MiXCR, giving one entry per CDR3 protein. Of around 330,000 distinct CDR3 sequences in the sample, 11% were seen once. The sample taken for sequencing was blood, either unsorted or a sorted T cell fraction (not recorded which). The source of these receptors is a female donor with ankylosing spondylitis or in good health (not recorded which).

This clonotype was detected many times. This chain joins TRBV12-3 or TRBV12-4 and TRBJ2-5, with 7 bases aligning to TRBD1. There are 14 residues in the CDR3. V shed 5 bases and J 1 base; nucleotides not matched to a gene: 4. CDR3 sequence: CASSQDRAQETQYF. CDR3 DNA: TGTGCCAGCAGTCAAGACAGGGCCCAAGAGACCCAGTACTTC.

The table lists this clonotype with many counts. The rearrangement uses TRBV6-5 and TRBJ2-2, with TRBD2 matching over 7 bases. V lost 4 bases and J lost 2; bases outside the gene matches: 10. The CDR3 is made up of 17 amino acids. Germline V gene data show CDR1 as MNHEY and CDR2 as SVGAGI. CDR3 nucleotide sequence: TGTGCCAGCAGTTCCGGGCGTCGACTAGCAAACACCGGGGAGCTGTTTTTT. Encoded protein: CASSSGRRLANTGELFF.

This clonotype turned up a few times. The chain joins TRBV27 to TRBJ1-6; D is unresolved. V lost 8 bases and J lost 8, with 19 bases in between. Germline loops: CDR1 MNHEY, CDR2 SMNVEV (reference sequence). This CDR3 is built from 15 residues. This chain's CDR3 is CASSLTPRSDSPLHF. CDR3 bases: TGTGCCAGCTCTCTAACTCCCAGATCGGATTCACCCCTCCACTTT.

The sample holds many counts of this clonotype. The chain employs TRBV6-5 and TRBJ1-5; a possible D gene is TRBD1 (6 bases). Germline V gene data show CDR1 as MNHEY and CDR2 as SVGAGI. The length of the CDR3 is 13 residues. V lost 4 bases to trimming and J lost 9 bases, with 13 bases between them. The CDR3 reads CASSSDSTLPQHF. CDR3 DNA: TGTGCCAGCAGTTCGGACAGTACGCTGCCCCAGCATTTT.

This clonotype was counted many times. CDR3 protein: CSASPGTGGTDTQYF. CDR3 bases: TGCAGTGCTAGTCCCGGGACAGGGGGCACAGATACGCAGTATTTT. V usage is TRBV20-1 and J usage is TRBJ2-3; the match to TRBD1 covers 10 bases. Germline V gives CDR1 DFQATT, CDR2 SNEGSKA (reference sequence). V was pared by 3 bases and J by 1 base, with 4 bases of the junction left unmatched. The CDR3 has 15 residues.

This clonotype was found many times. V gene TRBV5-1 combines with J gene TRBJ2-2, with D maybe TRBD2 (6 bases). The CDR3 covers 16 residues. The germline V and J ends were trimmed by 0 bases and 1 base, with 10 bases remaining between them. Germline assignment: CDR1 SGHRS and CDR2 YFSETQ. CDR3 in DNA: TGCGCCAGCAGCTTGGACGGGAGAGGGAACACCGGGGAGCTGTTTTTT. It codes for CASSLDGRGNTGELFF.

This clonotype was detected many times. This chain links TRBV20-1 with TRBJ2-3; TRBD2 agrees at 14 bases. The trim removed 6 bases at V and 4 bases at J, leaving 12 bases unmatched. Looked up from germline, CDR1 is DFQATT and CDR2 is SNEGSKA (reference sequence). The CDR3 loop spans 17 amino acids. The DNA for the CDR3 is TGCAGTGCGGACGGACTAGCGGGGGGTAAAGGCGCAGATACGCAGTATTTT. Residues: CSADGLAGGKGADTQYF.

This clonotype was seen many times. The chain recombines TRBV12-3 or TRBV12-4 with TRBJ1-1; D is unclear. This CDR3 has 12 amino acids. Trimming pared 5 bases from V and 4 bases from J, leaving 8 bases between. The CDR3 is CASSGDLTEAFF. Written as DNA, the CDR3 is TGTGCCAGCAGTGGGGATCTCACTGAAGCTTTCTTT.

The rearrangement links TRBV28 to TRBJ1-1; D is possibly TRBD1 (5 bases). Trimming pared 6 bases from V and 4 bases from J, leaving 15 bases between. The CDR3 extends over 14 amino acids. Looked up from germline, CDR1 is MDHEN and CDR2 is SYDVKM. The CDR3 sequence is CASRPGALGTEAFF. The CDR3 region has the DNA TGTGCCAGCAGACCCGGGGCTCTTGGCACTGAAGCTTTCTTT.

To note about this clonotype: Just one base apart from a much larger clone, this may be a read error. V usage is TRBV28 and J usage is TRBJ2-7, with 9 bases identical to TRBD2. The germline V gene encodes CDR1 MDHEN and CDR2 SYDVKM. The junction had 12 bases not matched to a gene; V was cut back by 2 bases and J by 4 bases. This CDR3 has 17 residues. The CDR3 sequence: CASSLDSGSSGIYEQYF. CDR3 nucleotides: TGTGCCAGCAGTTTAGATAGTGGCTCTAGCGGGATTTACGAGCAGTACTTC.

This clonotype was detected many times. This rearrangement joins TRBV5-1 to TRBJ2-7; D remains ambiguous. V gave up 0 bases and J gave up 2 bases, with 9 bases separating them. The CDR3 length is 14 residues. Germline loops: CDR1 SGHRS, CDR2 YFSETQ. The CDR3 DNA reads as TGCGCCAGCAGCTTGGGAACCACGGCCTACGAGCAGTACTTC. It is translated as CASSLGTTAYEQYF.

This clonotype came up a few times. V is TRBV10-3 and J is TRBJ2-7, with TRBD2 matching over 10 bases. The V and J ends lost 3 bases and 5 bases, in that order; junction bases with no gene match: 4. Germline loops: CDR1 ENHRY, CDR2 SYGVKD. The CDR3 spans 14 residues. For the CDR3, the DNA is TGTGCCATCAGTGAAGGGCTAGCGGGGGACGAGCAGTACTTC. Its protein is CAISEGLAGDEQYF.

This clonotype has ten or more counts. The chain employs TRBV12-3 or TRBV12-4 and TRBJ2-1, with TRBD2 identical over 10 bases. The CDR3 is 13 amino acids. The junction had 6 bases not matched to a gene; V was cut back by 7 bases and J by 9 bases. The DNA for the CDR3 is TGTGCCAGCACCTTGAGCGGGAGGGGTGAGCAGTTCTTC. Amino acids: CASTLSGRGEQFF.

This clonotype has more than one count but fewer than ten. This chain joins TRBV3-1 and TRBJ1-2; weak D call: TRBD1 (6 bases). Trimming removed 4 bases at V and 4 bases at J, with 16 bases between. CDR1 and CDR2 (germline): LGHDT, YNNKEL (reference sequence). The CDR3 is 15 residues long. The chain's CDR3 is CASSPARGGIYGYTF. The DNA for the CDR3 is TGTGCCAGCAGCCCAGCGAGGGGGGGAATCTATGGCTACACCTTC.

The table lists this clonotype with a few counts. This CDR3 reads CASSPRSGGYNEQFF. CDR3 bases: TGTGCCAGCAGCCCCCGGAGCGGGGGGTACAATGAGCAGTTCTTC. V gene TRBV7-2 combines with J gene TRBJ2-1; 9 bases match TRBD2. Germline V lookup: CDR1 SGHTA, CDR2 FQGNSA. J was trimmed by 4 bases and V by 5 bases; bases with no gene match: 6. The CDR3 contains 15 residues.